This T cell receptor (beta chain) was observed in a study of blood T cell repertoires in COVID-19. About the study: COVID-19 samples, acute and convalescent, were from the United States, Italy and Spain. T cells, B-cell-depleted T cells, or PBMCs supplied cDNA or gDNA.

Cohort allocation depended upon clinical history that participants reported. Participants in the exposed group had met a COVID-19 case in the 2 weeks before joining the study. Looked up from germline, CDR1 is MNHEY and CDR2 is SVGEGT. V lost 0 bases to trimming and J lost 4 bases; unmatched junction nucleotides: 10. CDR3 length equals 17 residues. The protocol was immunoSEQ multiplex PCR, while the TCRdb copy is restricted to in-frame clones and leaves out a portion. The repertoire holds approximately 140,000 clones, with 87% as singletons. This rearrangement joins TRBV6-2 or TRBV6-3 to TRBJ2-7; 9 nucleotides agree with TRBD1. This TCR was sampled from a woman in her thirties or forties who had been exposed to COVID-19. The sample taken for sequencing was PBMCs or T cells enriched from blood (not recorded which). Written as DNA, the CDR3 is TGTGCCAGCAGTTACTCGGGAACAGGGGGCTTCGAGTACGAGCAGTACTTC. Translation gives CASSYSGTGGFEYEQYF.